This entry concerns a single T cell receptor beta chain. Its antigen remains unidentified. CD45RO-CCR7+CD27+CD95- defined naive CD8+ T cells. This entry is derived from a study of CXCR3-negative and CXCR3-positive naive CD8 T cells. Findings and limits, study-wide: Memory CD8+ cells had much lower diversity, and both naive subsets had comparably high diversity. Most assays were run on fresh PBMCs (CXCR3 expression partially decreased after cryopreservation). Similar TRBV-TRBJ usage characterized naive CXCR3-negative and CXCR3-positive cells; memory cells differed.

5' RACE with UMI labels generated the TRB cDNA libraries. TCRdb re-called the 5' RACE reads and gives one entry per CDR3 protein, without DNA. The sample has about 62,000 distinct CDR3 sequences, and its top ten clones hold 4.3%. This sequence was found in a human donor in good health. Some clones in this sample may be carry-over from other donors' samples. Sequencing used naive CXCR3- CD8+ T cells from blood. As to subset: CD45RO-CCR7+CD27+CD95- naive CD8+ T cells lacking CXCR3 (TNR3-).

CDR3 in amino acids: CASSPRQGTDEQFF. The V gene is TRBV5-1, the J gene TRBJ2-1; TCRdb's D call, TRBD1, is unchecked because there is no DNA. This CDR3 contains 14 residues. Germline V CDR1 and CDR2: SGHRS, YFSETQ.